These 19 T cell receptor beta chains originate from one sample sequenced in a study of beta chain features in type 1 diabetes. General study findings and limits: Across all four CD4+ subsets, people with type 1 diabetes showed modestly shorter TCRB CDR3s.

Expressed TCRB transcripts were sequenced after all isolated RNA was converted to cDNA. Here immunoSEQ multiplex PCR was the method, and the copy in TCRdb shows in-frame clones only, minus some. The table lists hundreds of thousands of clones, around 15% of them singletons, with 0.03% to 0.045% in the top ten. No antigen has been identified for these receptors. The sequenced material came from naive CD4+ T cells from blood. The receptors shown here come from a young man with type 1 diabetes.

This clone was detected only a few times. V usage is TRBV5-1 and J usage is TRBJ2-3; 12 nucleotides line up with TRBD2. V lost 3 bases and J lost 6; bases outside the gene matches: 11. From germline, CDR1 is SGHRS and CDR2 YFSETQ. There are 17 residues in the CDR3. The CDR3 nucleotides read TGCGCCAGCAGCTCCATTCCGACTAGCGGGAGCTTGGATACGCAGTATTTT. This encodes CASSSIPTSGSLDTQYF.

The V gene is TRBV18, the J gene TRBJ2-7; 7 bases fit TRBD1. This CDR3 spans 14 amino acids. CDR1 and CDR2 (germline): KGHSH, LQKENI. The V gene end was trimmed by 4 bases and the J gene end by 4 bases; junction bases not matched to a gene: 7. In nucleotides, the CDR3 is TGTGCCAGCTCACAGGGACAGAGAGGTTACGAGCAGTACTTC. It yields the protein CASSQGQRGYEQYF.

This clone was detected only a few times. V and J are TRBV4-2 and TRBJ2-1, with D unresolved. The V end lost 2 bases, the J end lost 4 bases, and 3 bases lay between the germline ends. There are 12 residues in the CDR3. Germline V gene sequence: CDR1 LGHNA, CDR2 YNFKEQ. The CDR3 reads CASSQSYNEQFF. The CDR3 DNA is TGTGCCAGCAGCCAATCTTACAATGAGCAGTTCTTC.

This chain uses TRBV27 with TRBJ2-3; 10 positions agree with TRBD2. Germline V lookup: CDR1 MNHEY, CDR2 SMNVEV (reference sequence). CDR3 length: 19 amino acids. V lost 6 bases, J lost 3 bases, and 18 bases stayed unmatched. The CDR3 DNA sequence: TGTGCCAGCAGACGCCGGACTAGCGGCCTTACCGGGAGGACAGATACGCAGTATTTT. Translating gives CASRRRTSGLTGRTDTQYF.

The CDR3 reads CASSVGANYGYTF. The CDR3 coding sequence is TGTGCCAGCAGTGTTGGGGCAAACTATGGCTACACCTTC. V and J are TRBV2 and TRBJ1-2; D possibly corresponds to TRBD1 (5 bases). Germline V CDR1 and CDR2: SNHLY, FYNNEI. The CDR3 runs 13 residues. Deletions cut 4 bases from V and 2 bases from J, with 8 bases between.

This clone showed up just a few times. The chain has TRBV6-5 and TRBJ2-5; TRBD1 agrees at 10 bases. The CDR3 sequence is 15 residues long. Germline V CDR1 and CDR2: MNHEY, SVGAGI. V lost 4 bases to trimming and J lost 4 bases; unmatched junction nucleotides: 6. In nucleotides, the CDR3 is TGTGCCAGCAGTTGGACAGGGGGGAGCACAGAGACCCAGTACTTC. This encodes CASSWTGGSTETQYF.

The chain has TRBV18 and TRBJ2-5; TRBD1 matches 7 bases. Trimming removed 3 bases from V and 4 bases from J; junction bases left unmatched: 5. The CDR3 contains 14 residues. In germline, CDR1 is KGHSH, CDR2 LQKENI. The CDR3 sequence is CASSPDRVAETQYF. The CDR3 bases are TGTGCCAGCTCACCCGACAGGGTGGCAGAGACCCAGTACTTC.

The rearrangement joins TRBV19 to TRBJ2-6; D is perhaps TRBD2 (6 bases). The CDR3 is made up of 17 amino acids. Looked up from germline, CDR1 is LNHDA and CDR2 is SQIVND (reference sequence). Trimming left V 3 bases short and J 0 bases short, with 12 bases between. The CDR3 is CASSMWQGGSGANVLTF. CDR3 sequence (DNA): TGTGCCAGTAGTATGTGGCAGGGAGGCTCTGGGGCCAACGTCCTGACTTTC.

A few counts support this clone. The rearrangement uses TRBV7-9 and TRBJ1-1; 8 bases are a match to TRBD1. This CDR3 contains 14 residues. The junction had 7 bases not matched to a gene; V was cut back by 5 bases and J by 5 bases. Germline lookup yields CDR1 SEHNR and CDR2 FQNEAQ (reference sequence). The CDR3 protein is CASSLGQGLTEAFF. The CDR3 DNA is TGTGCCAGCAGCCTCGGACAGGGATTGACTGAAGCTTTCTTT.

This chain uses TRBV10-1 with TRBJ1-1; TRBD1 agrees at 10 bases. CDR1 is WNHNN and CDR2 is SYGVQD in the germline V gene (reference sequence). The trim removed 6 bases at V and 5 bases at J, leaving 9 bases unmatched. The CDR3 extends over 15 amino acids. The CDR3 nucleotides are TGCGCCAGCAGGTTCGGGACAGGGGAAGGGACTGAAGCTTTCTTT. Its protein product is CASRFGTGEGTEAFF.

This clone was seen a few times. The genes are TRBV29-1 and TRBJ2-3, with 9 bases lining up with TRBD2. Unmatched junction bases numbered 6, after V lost 5 bases and J lost 6 bases. The CDR3 loop spans 13 amino acids. In germline, CDR1 is SQVTM, CDR2 ANQGSEA. The CDR3, as DNA: TGCAGCGTTAAGCGGGGGGCGGGCGATACGCAGTATTTT. As protein: CSVKRGAGDTQYF.

There are a few counts of this clone. This chain uses TRBV29-1 with TRBJ1-2, with a tentative D call TRBD1 (5 bases). CDR1 SQVTM and CDR2 ANQGSEA come from the germline V gene. Deletions cut 4 bases from V and 0 bases from J, with 9 bases between. The CDR3 loop spans 13 amino acids. The CDR3 DNA reads TGCAGCGTTGCGAGACAGACTAACTATGGCTACACCTTC. Encoded protein: CSVARQTNYGYTF.

The chain carries TRBV5-1 and TRBJ2-2; D possibly corresponds to TRBD2 (6 bases). The CDR3 consists of 15 residues. V shed 2 bases and J shed 2 bases, with 10 bases lying between them. Germline CDR1 reads SGHRS; CDR2 reads YFSETQ. CDR3 DNA: TGCGCCAGCAGCTTCCGGGAGCAAAACACCGGGGAGCTGTTTTTT. It is translated as CASSFREQNTGELFF.

This chain links TRBV4-3 with TRBJ2-1, with 9 bases matching TRBD1. The CDR3 has 12 amino acids. The V gene's germline CDR1 is LGHNA and CDR2 YSLEER. J gave up 8 bases and V 5 bases, and 1 base lay outside the gene matches. The CDR3 bases are TGCGCCAGCAGCGGACAGGGGTATGAGCAGTTCTTC. Protein sequence: CASSGQGYEQFF.

This clone has more than one count but fewer than ten. The chain joins TRBV5-4 to TRBJ2-7; D remains unclear. The germline gives CDR1 SGHNT, CDR2 YYREEE (reference sequence). The CDR3 is made up of 14 amino acids. V was shortened by 0 bases and J by 8 bases, with 15 bases between the two germline ends. In nucleotides, the CDR3 is TGTGCCAGCAGCTTGGTCCTGAATCCGCTCCAGCAGTACTTC. As protein: CASSLVLNPLQQYF.

The chain links TRBV7-9 to TRBJ2-6; D not certain. The CDR3 is made up of 12 amino acids. V dropped 8 bases and J dropped 0 bases, with 2 bases sitting between them. CDR1 and CDR2 from the germline V gene are SEHNR and FQNEAQ (reference sequence). CDR3 in amino acids: CASFSGANVLTF. In DNA, the CDR3 is TGTGCCAGCTTCTCTGGGGCCAACGTCCTGACTTTC.

As regards this clone: This sample includes further DNA sequences coding for the same CDR3. This chain joins TRBV18 and TRBJ2-7; D not resolved. CDR3 length: 14 residues. With 2 bases removed from V and 4 bases from J, the gap between germline ends came to 12 bases. Germline assignment: CDR1 KGHSH and CDR2 LQKENI. CDR3 nucleotide sequence: TGTGCCAGCTCACCAAGGGCAGGTGTGTACGAGCAGTACTTC. Residues: CASSPRAGVYEQYF.

This clone was detected only a few times. The chain couples TRBV28 to TRBJ1-5; no clear D. CDR3 length: 15 amino acids. V gave up 3 bases and J gave up 0 bases, with 9 bases separating them. The germline gives CDR1 MDHEN, CDR2 SYDVKM. DNA for the CDR3: TGTGCCAGCAGTTTCGGTCGGATTAGCAATCAGCCCCAGCATTTT. Translated, it gives CASSFGRISNQPQHF.

In its sample, this clone was seen a few times. The chain has TRBV2 and TRBJ2-1; possibly TRBD2 for D (6 bases). CDR3 length: 19 residues. Germline assignment: CDR1 SNHLY and CDR2 FYNNEI. The V and J ends lost 4 bases and 5 bases respectively, with 27 bases between them. CDR3 bases: TGTGCCAGCAGTGTGGACTCGGTAATTAGCGGCTGGGGAGACAATGAGCAGTTCTTC. Encoded protein: CASSVDSVISGWGDNEQFF.